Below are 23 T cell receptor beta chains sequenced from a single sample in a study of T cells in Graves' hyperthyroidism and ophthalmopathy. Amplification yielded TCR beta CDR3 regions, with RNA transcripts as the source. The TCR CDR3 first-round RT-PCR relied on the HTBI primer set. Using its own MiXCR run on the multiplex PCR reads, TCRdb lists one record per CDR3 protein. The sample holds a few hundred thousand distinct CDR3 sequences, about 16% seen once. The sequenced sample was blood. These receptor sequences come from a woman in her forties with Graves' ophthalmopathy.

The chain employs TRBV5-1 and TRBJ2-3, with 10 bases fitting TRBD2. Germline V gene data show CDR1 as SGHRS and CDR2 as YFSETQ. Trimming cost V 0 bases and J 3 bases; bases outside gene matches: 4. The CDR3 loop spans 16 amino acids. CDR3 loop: CASSLELAGPTDTQYF. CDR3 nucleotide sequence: TGCGCCAGCAGCTTGGAACTAGCGGGACCGACAGATACGCAGTATTTT.

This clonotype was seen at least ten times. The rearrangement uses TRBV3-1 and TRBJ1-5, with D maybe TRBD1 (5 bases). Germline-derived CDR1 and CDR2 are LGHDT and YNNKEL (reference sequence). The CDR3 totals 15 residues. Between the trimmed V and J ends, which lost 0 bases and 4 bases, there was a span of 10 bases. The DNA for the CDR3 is TGTGCCAGCAGCCAAGATTGGGGGGGGAATCAGCCCCAGCATTTT. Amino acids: CASSQDWGGNQPQHF.

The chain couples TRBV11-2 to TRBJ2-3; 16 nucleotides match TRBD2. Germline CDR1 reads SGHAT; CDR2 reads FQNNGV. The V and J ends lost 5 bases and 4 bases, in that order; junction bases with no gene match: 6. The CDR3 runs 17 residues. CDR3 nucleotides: TGTGCCAGCAGCCTCGGGACTAGCGGGAGGGGGTCAGATACGCAGTATTTT. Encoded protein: CASSLGTSGRGSDTQYF.

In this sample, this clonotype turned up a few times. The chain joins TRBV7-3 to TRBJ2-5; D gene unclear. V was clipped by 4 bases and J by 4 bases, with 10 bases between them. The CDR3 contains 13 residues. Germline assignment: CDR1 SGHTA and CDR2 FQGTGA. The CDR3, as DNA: TGTGCCAGCAGCTCATATACGGGAGAGACCCAGTACTTC. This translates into CASSSYTGETQYF.

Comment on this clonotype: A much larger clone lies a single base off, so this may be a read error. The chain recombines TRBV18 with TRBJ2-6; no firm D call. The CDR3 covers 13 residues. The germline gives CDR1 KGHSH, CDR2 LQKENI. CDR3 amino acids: CVSSELEANVLTF. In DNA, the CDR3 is TGTGTCAGCTCAGAATTGGAGGCCAACGTCCTGACTTTC. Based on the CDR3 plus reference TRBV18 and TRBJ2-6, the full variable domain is NAGVMQNPRHLVRRRGQEARLRCSPMKGHSHVYWYRQLPEEGLKFMVYLQKENIIDESGMPKERFSAEFPKEGPSILRIQQVVRGDSAAYFCVSSELEANVLTFGAGSRLTVL.

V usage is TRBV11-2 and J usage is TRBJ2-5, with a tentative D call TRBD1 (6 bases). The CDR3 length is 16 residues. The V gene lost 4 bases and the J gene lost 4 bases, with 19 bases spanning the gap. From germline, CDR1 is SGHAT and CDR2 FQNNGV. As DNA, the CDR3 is TGTGCCAGCAGCTACGGGTACACAGGGCTAGGAGAGACCCAGTACTTC. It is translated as CASSYGYTGLGETQYF.

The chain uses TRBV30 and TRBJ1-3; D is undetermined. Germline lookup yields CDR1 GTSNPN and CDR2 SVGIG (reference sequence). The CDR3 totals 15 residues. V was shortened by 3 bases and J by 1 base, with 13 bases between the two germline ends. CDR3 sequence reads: CAWSPAVLSGNTIYF. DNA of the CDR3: TGTGCCTGGAGCCCCGCAGTTTTGTCTGGAAACACCATATATTTT.

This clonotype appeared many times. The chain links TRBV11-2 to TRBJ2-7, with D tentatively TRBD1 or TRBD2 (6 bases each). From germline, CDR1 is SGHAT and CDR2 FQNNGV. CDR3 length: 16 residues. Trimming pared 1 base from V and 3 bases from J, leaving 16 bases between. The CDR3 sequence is CASSLGGAGEVYEQYF. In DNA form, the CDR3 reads TGTGCCAGCAGCTTAGGGGGGGCTGGAGAGGTCTACGAGCAGTACTTC.

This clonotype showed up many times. The CDR3 protein is CASSLRGGTFGLGGELFF. CDR3 coding DNA: TGTGCCAGCAGCCTGAGGGGAGGGACGTTCGGGCTTGGCGGGGAGCTGTTTTTT. The chain recombines TRBV5-8 with TRBJ2-2, with 7 bases aligning to TRBD2. CDR1 and CDR2 (germline): SGHTS, YDEGEE. Trimming at V came to 4 bases and at J to 7 bases, leaving 19 bases not matched to a gene. The CDR3 totals 18 residues.

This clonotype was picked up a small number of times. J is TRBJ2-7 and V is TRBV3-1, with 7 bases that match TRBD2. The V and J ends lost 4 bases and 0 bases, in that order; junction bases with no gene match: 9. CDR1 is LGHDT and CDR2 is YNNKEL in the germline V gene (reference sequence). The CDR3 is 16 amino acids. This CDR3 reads CASSLGRGLLSYEQYF. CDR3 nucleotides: TGTGCCAGCAGCCTGGGGAGGGGACTACTCTCCTACGAGCAGTACTTC.

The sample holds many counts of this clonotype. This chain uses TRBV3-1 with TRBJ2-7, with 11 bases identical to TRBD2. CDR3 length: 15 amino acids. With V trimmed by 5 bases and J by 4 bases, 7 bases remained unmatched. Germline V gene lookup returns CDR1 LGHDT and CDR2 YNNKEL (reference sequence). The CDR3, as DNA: TGTGCCAGCAGCGTCGGACTAGCGGGTACATACGAGCAGTACTTC. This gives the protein CASSVGLAGTYEQYF.

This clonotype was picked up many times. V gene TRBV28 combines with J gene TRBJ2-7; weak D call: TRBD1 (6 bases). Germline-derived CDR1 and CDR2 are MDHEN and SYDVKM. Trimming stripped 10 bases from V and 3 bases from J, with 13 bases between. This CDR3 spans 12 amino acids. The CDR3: CATLDSRYEQYF. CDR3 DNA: TGTGCCACTTTGGACAGCCGCTACGAGCAGTACTTC.

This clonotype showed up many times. CDR3 DNA: TGTGCCAGCAGCACTGACAGGGGGCGGGCAAACATTCAGTACTTC. It translates to CASSTDRGRANIQYF. The chain links TRBV27 to TRBJ2-4; TRBD1 aligns across 10 bases. Trimming at V came to 6 bases and at J to 6 bases, leaving 8 bases not matched to a gene. This CDR3 contains 15 residues. Per the germline V gene, CDR1 is MNHEY and CDR2 is SMNVEV (reference sequence).

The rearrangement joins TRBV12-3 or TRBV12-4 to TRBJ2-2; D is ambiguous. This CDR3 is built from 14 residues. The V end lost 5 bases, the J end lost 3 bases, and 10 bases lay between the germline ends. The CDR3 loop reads CASSLLGYTGELFF. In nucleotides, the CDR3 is TGTGCCAGCAGTCTGTTAGGGTACACCGGGGAGCTGTTTTTT.

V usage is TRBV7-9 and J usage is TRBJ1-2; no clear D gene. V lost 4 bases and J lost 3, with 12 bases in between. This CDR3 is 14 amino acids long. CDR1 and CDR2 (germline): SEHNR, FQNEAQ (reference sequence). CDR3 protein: CASSSQVADYGYTF. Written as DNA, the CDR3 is TGTGCCAGCAGCTCGCAGGTGGCGGACTATGGCTACACCTTC.

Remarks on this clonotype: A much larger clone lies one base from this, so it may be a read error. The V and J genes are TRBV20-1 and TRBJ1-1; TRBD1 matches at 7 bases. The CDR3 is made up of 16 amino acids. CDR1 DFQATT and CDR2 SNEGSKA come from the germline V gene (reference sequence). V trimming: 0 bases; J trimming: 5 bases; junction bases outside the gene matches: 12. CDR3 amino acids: CSARDVEGALGTEAFF. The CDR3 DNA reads TGCAGTGCTAGAGATGTGGAGGGGGCGTTAGGAACTGAAGCTTTCTTT.

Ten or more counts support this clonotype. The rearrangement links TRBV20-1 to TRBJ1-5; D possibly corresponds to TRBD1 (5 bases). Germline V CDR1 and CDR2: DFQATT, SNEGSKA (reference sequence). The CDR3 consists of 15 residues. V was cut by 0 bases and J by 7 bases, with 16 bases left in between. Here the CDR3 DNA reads TGCAGTGCTAGAGATGGGGGACCCTCTCACCAGCCCCAGCATTTT. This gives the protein CSARDGGPSHQPQHF.

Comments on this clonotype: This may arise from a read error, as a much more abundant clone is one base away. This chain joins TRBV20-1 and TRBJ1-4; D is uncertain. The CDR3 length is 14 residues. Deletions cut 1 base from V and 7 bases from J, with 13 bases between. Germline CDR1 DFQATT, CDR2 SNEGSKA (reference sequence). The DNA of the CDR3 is TGCAGTGCTAGAGGCGAGGAACCTGGTGAAAAACTGTTTTTT. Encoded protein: CSARGEEPGEKLFF.

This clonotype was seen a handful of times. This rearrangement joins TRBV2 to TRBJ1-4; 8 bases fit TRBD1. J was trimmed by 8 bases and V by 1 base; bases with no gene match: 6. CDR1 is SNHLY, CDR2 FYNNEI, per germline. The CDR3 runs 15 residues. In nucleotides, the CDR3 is TGTGCCAGCAGTGAAGAGGGGACAGGCGCGGAAAAACTGTTTTTT. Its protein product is CASSEEGTGAEKLFF.

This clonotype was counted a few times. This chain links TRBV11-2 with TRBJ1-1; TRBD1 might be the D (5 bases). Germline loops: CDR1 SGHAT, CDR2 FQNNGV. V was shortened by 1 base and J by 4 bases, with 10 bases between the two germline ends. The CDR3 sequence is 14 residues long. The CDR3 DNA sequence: TGTGCCAGCAGCTTAGTCAGGGAACGCACTGAAGCTTTCTTT. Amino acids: CASSLVRERTEAFF. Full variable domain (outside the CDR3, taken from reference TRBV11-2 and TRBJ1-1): EAGVAQSPRYKIIEKRQSVAFWCNPISGHATLYWYQQILGQGPKLLIQFQNNGVVDDSQLPKDRFSAERLKGVDSTLKIQPAKLEDSAVYLCASSLVRERTEAFFGQGTRLTVV.

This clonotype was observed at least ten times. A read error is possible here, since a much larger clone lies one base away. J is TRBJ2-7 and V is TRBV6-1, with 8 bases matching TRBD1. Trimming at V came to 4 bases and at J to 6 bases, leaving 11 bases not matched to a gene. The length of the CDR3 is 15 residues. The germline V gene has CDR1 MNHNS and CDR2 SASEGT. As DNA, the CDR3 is TGTGCCAGCAGTGCAGGGACAGGAACCTCAGGCGAGCAGTACTTC. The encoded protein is CASSAGTGTSGEQYF.

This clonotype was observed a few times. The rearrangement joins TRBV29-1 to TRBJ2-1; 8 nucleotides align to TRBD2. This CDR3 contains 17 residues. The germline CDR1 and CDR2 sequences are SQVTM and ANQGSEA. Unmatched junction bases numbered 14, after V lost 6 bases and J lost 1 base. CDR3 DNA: TGCAGCGTGGACTATGGGGGTAGCGGGGCTTCCTACAATGAGCAGTTCTTC. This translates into CSVDYGGSGASYNEQFF.

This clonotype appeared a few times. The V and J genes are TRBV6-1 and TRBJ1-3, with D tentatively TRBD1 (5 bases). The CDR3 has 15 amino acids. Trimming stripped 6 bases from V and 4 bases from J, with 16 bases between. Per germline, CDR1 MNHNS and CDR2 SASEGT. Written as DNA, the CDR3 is TGTGCCAGCAGGGGATTGTTGGGGGACGGAAACACCATATATTTT. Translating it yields CASRGLLGDGNTIYF.